Following are 23 T cell receptor beta chains from one sample sequenced in a study of response to subunit inactivated influenza vaccine. TCRdb analysed the RT-PCR reads with MiXCR anew, one entry per CDR3 protein. The sample shows 500,000 to 650,000 distinct CDR3 sequences, approximately 7.1% of them seen only once. The sequencing used PBMCs from blood, collected around 2 years after vaccination. Receptors originate from a man aged 45-69 years who received an inactivated influenza vaccine.

This clonotype has a handful of counts. The chain links TRBV10-3 to TRBJ2-7; unclear D gene. The germline V and J ends were trimmed by 5 bases and 3 bases, with 14 bases remaining between them. Per germline, CDR1 ENHRY and CDR2 SYGVKD. The CDR3 is 14 residues long. The CDR3 DNA reads TGTGCCATCAGTAAATCTACGGACGGCTACGAGCAGTACTTC. As protein: CAISKSTDGYEQYF.

This clonotype has just a few counts. The chain couples TRBV5-5 to TRBJ2-7; TRBD1 agrees at 9 bases. Germline values: CDR1 SGHKS, CDR2 YYEKEE (reference sequence). Unmatched junction bases numbered 9, after V lost 3 bases and J lost 5 bases. The CDR3 is made up of 15 amino acids. The CDR3 here is CASSSTLGQGHEQYF. The CDR3 coding sequence is TGTGCCAGCAGCTCCACTTTAGGACAGGGGCACGAGCAGTACTTC. Full variable domain (outside the CDR3, taken from reference TRBV5-5 and TRBJ2-7): DAGVTQSPTHLIKTRGQQVTLRCSPISGHKSVSWYQQVLGQGPQFIFQYYEKEERGRGNFPDRFSARQFPNYSSELNVNALLLGDSALYLCASSSTLGQGHEQYFGPGTRLTVT.

The rearrangement uses TRBV4-3 and TRBJ2-2; D is perhaps TRBD1 (5 bases). The CDR3 covers 16 residues. Germline V CDR1 and CDR2: LGHNA, YSLEER. V lost 2 bases and J lost 4, with 14 bases in between. DNA of the CDR3: TGCGCCAGCAGCCAACAGGGAAATTCAGGCACCGGGGAGCTGTTTTTT. Its protein is CASSQQGNSGTGELFF.

This clonotype has at least ten counts. The V call is TRBV5-1, the J call TRBJ1-4; D gene unclear. This CDR3 region has 17 residues. CDR1 SGHRS and CDR2 YFSETQ come from the germline V gene. Trimming removed 0 bases from V and 0 bases from J, with 12 bases in between. Here the CDR3 DNA reads TGCGCCAGCAGCTTGGGGATCTCTTCGGCAACTAATGAAAAACTGTTTTTT. Its protein is CASSLGISSATNEKLFF.

This clonotype was seen a few times. The V gene is TRBV28, the J gene TRBJ1-2; the D is unclear. This CDR3 spans 14 amino acids. Germline V gives CDR1 MDHEN, CDR2 SYDVKM. V dropped 2 bases and J dropped 3 bases, with 10 bases sitting between them. The CDR3 spells CASSLSWEDYGYTF. The DNA of the CDR3 is TGTGCCAGCAGTTTAAGTTGGGAGGACTATGGCTACACCTTC.

This clonotype was seen ten or more times. The chain carries TRBV3-1 and TRBJ2-5, with a tentative D call TRBD1 (5 bases). Germline CDR1 and CDR2: LGHDT and YNNKEL (reference sequence). The V gene lost 1 base and the J gene lost 2 bases, with 8 bases spanning the gap. This CDR3 is 14 amino acids long. The CDR3 is CASSQVDTQETQYF. The CDR3 DNA sequence: TGTGCCAGCAGCCAAGTGGACACTCAAGAGACCCAGTACTTC.

This chain uses TRBV7-6 with TRBJ1-6, with unresolved D. Trimming pared 4 bases from V and 14 bases from J, leaving 9 bases between. CDR3 length equals 11 residues. Germline V gene data show CDR1 as SGHVS and CDR2 as FNYEAQ. The CDR3 loop reads CASSSAAALHF. CDR3 nucleotide sequence: TGTGCCAGCAGCTCCGCGGCAGCCCTCCACTTT.

This clonotype occurred many times. This chain links TRBV7-9 with TRBJ2-1, with D perhaps TRBD2 (6 bases). Trimming took off 2 bases at V and 9 bases at J, with 8 bases between the two ends. CDR1 is SEHNR, CDR2 FQNEAQ, per germline (reference sequence). The CDR3 has 12 residues. The CDR3 sequence is CASSLSGGEQFF. The DNA for the CDR3 is TGTGCCAGCAGCTTATCCGGGGGTGAGCAGTTCTTC.

This clonotype was seen repeatedly, ten times or more. The chain uses TRBV12-3 or TRBV12-4 and TRBJ1-5, with D uncertain. The CDR3 covers 15 residues. V lost 6 bases to trimming and J lost 2 bases, with 14 bases between them. CDR3 region: CASSPSGVGNQPQHF. In DNA form, the CDR3 reads TGTGCCAGCAGCCCCAGCGGGGTTGGCAATCAGCCCCAGCATTTT.

This chain connects TRBV5-1 to TRBJ1-2; 7 bases are a match to TRBD1. CDR1 SGHRS and CDR2 YFSETQ come from the germline V gene. This CDR3 has 14 amino acids. The V and J ends lost 5 bases and 2 bases, in that order; junction bases with no gene match: 6. In DNA, the CDR3 is TGCGCCAGCAGATGGACAGGAACCAACTATGGCTACACCTTC. Translating it yields CASRWTGTNYGYTF.

This clonotype came up a few times. A read error may account for a junction end that differs from germline. The gene calls are TRBV12-3 or TRBV12-4 and TRBJ2-3, with TRBD2 matching over 13 bases. CDR3 length equals 11 residues. CDR3 loop: CASSTGLAGEF. The DNA of the CDR3 is TGTGCCAGCAGTACCGGACTAGCGGGGGAGTTT.

This clonotype was counted a few times. The genes are TRBV7-8 and TRBJ2-5; D possibly corresponds to TRBD2 (7 bases). V was clipped by 1 base and J by 7 bases, with 22 bases between them. CDR3 length equals 17 residues. The germline gives CDR1 SGHVS, CDR2 FQNEAQ. The CDR3 region has the DNA TGTGCCAGCAGCTTAGTCGAGGGGGGGCCGGGACTGTCGACCCAGTACTTC. Protein product: CASSLVEGGPGLSTQYF.

Many counts were recorded for this clonotype. V is TRBV3-1 and J is TRBJ2-5; TRBD2 is a possible D gene (6 bases). The CDR3 length is 15 residues. CDR1 is LGHDT, CDR2 YNNKEL, per germline (reference sequence). V was cut by 5 bases and J by 3 bases, with 16 bases left in between. The CDR3 spells CASSVKGSGKETQYF. The CDR3 nucleotides read TGTGCCAGCAGCGTCAAAGGTAGCGGAAAAGAGACCCAGTACTTC.

This clonotype was observed many times. V and J are TRBV25-1 and TRBJ2-3, with 9 bases matching TRBD2. Unmatched junction bases numbered 8, after V lost 2 bases and J lost 2 bases. The germline gives CDR1 MGHDK, CDR2 SYGVNS. The CDR3 is 17 amino acids. The CDR3 DNA reads as TGTGCCAGCAGTGAAGAAACTCTAGCGGGGAACACAGATACGCAGTATTTT. Translating it yields CASSEETLAGNTDTQYF.

This clonotype occurred a few times. The rearrangement links TRBV29-1 to TRBJ1-2; no definite D call. CDR3 length equals 11 residues. Per germline, CDR1 SQVTM and CDR2 ANQGSEA. V was shortened by 4 bases and J by 3 bases, with 6 bases between the two germline ends. For the CDR3, the DNA is TGCAGCGTTGGAACAGACTATGGCTACACCTTC. Translation gives CSVGTDYGYTF. Full variable domain (remainder filled in from reference TRBV29-1 and TRBJ1-2): SAVISQKPSRDICQRGTSLTIQCQVDSQVTMMFWYRQQPGQSLTLIATANQGSEATYESGFVIDKFPISRPNLTFSTLTVSNMSPEDSSIYLCSVGTDYGYTFGSGTRLTVV.

In DNA, the CDR3 is TGCGCCAGCAGCCAAGATCTCGTAGGTTCCTTAAGCTCCTACGAGCAGTACTTC. It translates to CASSQDLVGSLSSYEQYF. This chain links TRBV4-3 with TRBJ2-7, with D uncertain. The length of the CDR3 is 18 residues. Trimming shortened V by 0 bases and J by 0 bases, and 18 bases separated the two germline ends. CDR1 LGHNA and CDR2 YSLEER come from the germline V gene.

The chain has TRBV20-1 and TRBJ2-7; 12 bases are a match to TRBD2. Germline lookup yields CDR1 DFQATT and CDR2 SNEGSKA (reference sequence). The CDR3 has 15 amino acids. Trimming cost V 1 base and J 5 bases; bases outside gene matches: 6. The CDR3 DNA is TGCAGTGCTAGAGTGCTAGCGGGAGGGTCGGACGAGCAGTACTTC. Translated, it gives CSARVLAGGSDEQYF.

The V gene is TRBV6-1, the J gene TRBJ2-3, with TRBD1 matching 9 bases. J lost 5 bases, V lost 4 bases, and 4 bases had no gene match. This CDR3 is 14 amino acids long. In germline, CDR1 is MNHNS, CDR2 SASEGT. Here the CDR3 reads CASSGQGGIDTQYF. CDR3 nucleotides: TGTGCCAGCAGTGGACAGGGGGGCATAGATACGCAGTATTTT.

This chain's CDR3 is CASRGLAGPYEQYF. In DNA form, the CDR3 reads TGTGCCAGCCGGGGACTAGCGGGGCCCTACGAGCAGTACTTC. The genes are TRBV12-3 or TRBV12-4 and TRBJ2-7; 13 positions match TRBD2. The V and J ends lost 8 bases and 2 bases, in that order; junction bases with no gene match: 3. The CDR3 consists of 14 residues.

V is TRBV7-2 and J is TRBJ1-1; 11 bases map to TRBD1. V shed 0 bases and J 10 bases; nucleotides not matched to a gene: 7. CDR1 is SGHTA and CDR2 is FQGNSA in the germline V gene. The CDR3 is 15 amino acids. The CDR3 loop reads CASSLARDRGSAAFF. The CDR3 nucleotides are TGTGCCAGCAGCTTAGCCAGGGACAGGGGGTCGGCAGCTTTCTTT.

The gene calls are TRBV29-1 and TRBJ2-7, with D perhaps matching TRBD1 (6 bases). CDR1 is SQVTM and CDR2 is ANQGSEA in the germline V gene. This CDR3 has 14 amino acids. V lost 8 bases to trimming and J lost 5 bases, with 22 bases between them. CDR3 sequence reads: CSIWTAGVRNEQYF. The CDR3 DNA sequence: TGCAGCATCTGGACAGCAGGGGTAAGAAACGAGCAGTACTTC.

This chain joins TRBV28 and TRBJ2-7, with D perhaps TRBD2 (7 bases). CDR3 size: 14 residues. CDR1 MDHEN and CDR2 SYDVKM come from the germline V gene. Trimming shortened V by 8 bases and J by 0 bases, and 14 bases separated the two germline ends. The CDR3 DNA reads TGTGCCAGCCAGGAGGGGGGGATCTCCTACGAGCAGTACTTC. Translated, it gives CASQEGGISYEQYF. Full variable domain (missing parts from reference TRBV28 and TRBJ2-7): DVKVTQSSRYLVKRTGEKVFLECVQDMDHENMFWYRQDPGLGLRLIYFSYDVKMKEKGDIPEGYSVSREKKERFSLILESASTNQTSMYLCASQEGGISYEQYFGPGTRLTVT.

This clonotype occurred many times. The rearrangement uses TRBV5-1 and TRBJ2-7, with TRBD1 as a possible D gene (5 bases). Germline V lookup: CDR1 SGHRS, CDR2 YFSETQ. There are 12 residues in the CDR3. Trimming removed 4 bases from V and 3 bases from J, with 8 bases in between. The CDR3 sequence: CASSLDNYEQYF. The CDR3 nucleotides read TGCGCCAGCAGCCTGGACAACTACGAGCAGTACTTC.